What follows are 10 T cell receptor beta chains derived from one specimen sequenced in a study of control samples from healthy donors and cancer patients. Only in-frame clones appear in the TCRdb table, and some are missing; sequencing was by immunoSEQ multiplex PCR. This sample has around 110,000 clones, with roughly nine tenths found just once. Sequencing used PBMCs. The source is a woman between 50 and 59 years old with colorectal cancer.

The rearrangement joins TRBV6-2 or TRBV6-3 to TRBJ1-1, with 8 bases lining up with TRBD1. V was pared by 5 bases and J by 6 bases, with 14 bases of the junction left unmatched. This CDR3 comprises 16 residues. Germline V gene lookup returns CDR1 MNHEY and CDR2 SVGEGT. The CDR3: CASSHERTGPPAEAFF. The CDR3 DNA reads TGTGCCAGCAGTCACGAACGGACAGGGCCCCCCGCTGAAGCTTTCTTT.

This chain connects TRBV10-3 to TRBJ2-5; a weak D match, TRBD2 (6 bases). Deletions cut 10 bases from V and 2 bases from J, with 8 bases between. This CDR3 contains 11 residues. CDR1 and CDR2 (germline): ENHRY, SYGVKD. CDR3 sequence reads: CATGRQETQYF. The CDR3 DNA reads TGTGCCACCGGGAGACAAGAGACCCAGTACTTC.

The genes are TRBV7-2 and TRBJ2-5; D not resolved. In germline, CDR1 is SGHTA, CDR2 FQGNSA. This CDR3 is built from 14 residues. V was cut by 3 bases and J by 1 base, with 9 bases left in between. This chain's CDR3 is CASSLSMSQETQYF. In DNA, the CDR3 is TGTGCCAGCAGCTTGTCTATGAGCCAAGAGACCCAGTACTTC.

This chain links TRBV12-2 with TRBJ2-3; the tabulated D call, TRBD2, remains unverified against the DNA. TRBV12-2 is a pseudogene locus. The CDR3 length is 17 residues. The CDR3 DNA sequence: TGTGCAAGTCGCTTAATGTCGCGGGAGGGGGTGGCAGATACGCAGTATTTT. It specifies CASRLMSREGVADTQYF.

V and J are TRBV28 and TRBJ2-3; D is possibly TRBD2 (5 bases). Germline lookup yields CDR1 MDHEN and CDR2 SYDVKM. V was shortened by 5 bases and J by 4 bases, with 28 bases between the two germline ends. The CDR3 spans 19 residues. CDR3 protein: CASSPPTGSYNFSADTQYF. The CDR3, as DNA: TGTGCCAGCAGTCCCCCGACGGGGTCGTACAATTTTAGCGCAGATACGCAGTATTTT.

This clone came up once. The J gene is TRBJ1-2, the V gene TRBV2, with TRBD1 matching over 8 bases. This CDR3 is 14 amino acids long. V lost 2 bases, J lost 4 bases, and 3 bases stayed unmatched. CDR1 and CDR2 (germline): SNHLY, FYNNEI. The CDR3 loop reads CASSEIRGPYGYTF. The CDR3 region has the DNA TGTGCCAGCAGTGAAATCAGGGGGCCCTATGGCTACACCTTC. Together with reference TRBV2 and TRBJ1-2, the CDR3 gives the full variable domain: EPEVTQTPSHQVTQMGQEVILRCVPISNHLYFYWYRQILGQKVEFLVSFYNNEISEKSEIFDDQFSVERPDGSNFTLKIRSTKLEDSAMYFCASSEIRGPYGYTFGSGTRLTVV.

The CDR3 DNA is TGTGCCAGCTCAGCCCAGGGTGAAAAACTGTTTTTT. As protein: CASSAQGEKLFF. The rearrangement uses TRBV18 and TRBJ1-4, with D perhaps matching TRBD1 (5 bases). Germline V lookup: CDR1 KGHSH, CDR2 LQKENI. Trimming took 5 bases from V and 7 from J, leaving 8 bases between them. The CDR3 covers 12 residues.

This clone was seen just once. The chain uses TRBV11-2 and TRBJ1-1; D is unclear. Deletions cut 5 bases from V and 5 bases from J, with 9 bases between. The CDR3 has 12 amino acids. CDR1 and CDR2 from the germline V gene are SGHAT and FQNNGV. As DNA, the CDR3 is TGTGCCAGCAGCGACCAGACGACTGAAGCTTTCTTT. The encoded protein is CASSDQTTEAFF.

V is TRBV18 and J is TRBJ1-2; 8 bases match TRBD1. Trimming at V came to 3 bases and at J to 5 bases, leaving 14 bases not matched to a gene. CDR3 length equals 17 residues. From germline, CDR1 is KGHSH and CDR2 LQKENI. CDR3 sequence: CASSPSRGQDLKYGYTF. As DNA, the CDR3 is TGTGCCAGCTCACCCAGTCGGGGACAGGATCTAAAATATGGCTACACCTTC.

This chain joins TRBV5-6 and TRBJ1-2; 9 bases agree with TRBD1. The CDR3 runs to 14 residues. CDR1 and CDR2 from the germline V gene are SGHDT and YYEEEE. The V and J ends lost 0 bases and 7 bases, in that order; junction bases with no gene match: 4. The CDR3 sequence is CASSLVQGAAGYTF. CDR3 DNA: TGTGCCAGCAGCTTGGTACAGGGGGCCGCTGGCTACACCTTC.